This T cell receptor (beta chain) appears in the sequencing data of a study of OX40 agonist ivuxolimab in advanced cancers. For the study at large: Hepatocellular carcinoma, melanoma, renal cell or head and neck cancer affected the dose-escalation patients. With a range of roughly 20 to 79, age averaged approximately 60 years, and around 83% were male. Overall study results and limits: Average numbers of expanded clones were greater in CD8+ T cells than in CD4+.

On this clone: The antigen is not known.

V was cut by 5 bases and J by 3 bases, with 7 bases left in between. Per the germline V gene, CDR1 is SGHTA and CDR2 is FQGNSA. The CDR3 consists of 12 residues. TCRdb's copy holds only in-frame clones and misses some; the assay was immunoSEQ multiplex PCR. This sample has roughly 42,000 clones, with around 90% found just once. The receptor was isolated from an adult with an advanced solid tumor such as melanoma, head and neck, liver or kidney cancer. The chain recombines TRBV7-2 with TRBJ1-1; no clear D. This material consisted of CD4+ or CD8+ T cells sorted from blood, taken in a trial of the OX40 agonist ivuxolimab. This CDR3 is CASSERYTEAFF. CDR3 DNA: TGTGCCAGCAGCGAGCGGTACACTGAAGCTTTCTTT.